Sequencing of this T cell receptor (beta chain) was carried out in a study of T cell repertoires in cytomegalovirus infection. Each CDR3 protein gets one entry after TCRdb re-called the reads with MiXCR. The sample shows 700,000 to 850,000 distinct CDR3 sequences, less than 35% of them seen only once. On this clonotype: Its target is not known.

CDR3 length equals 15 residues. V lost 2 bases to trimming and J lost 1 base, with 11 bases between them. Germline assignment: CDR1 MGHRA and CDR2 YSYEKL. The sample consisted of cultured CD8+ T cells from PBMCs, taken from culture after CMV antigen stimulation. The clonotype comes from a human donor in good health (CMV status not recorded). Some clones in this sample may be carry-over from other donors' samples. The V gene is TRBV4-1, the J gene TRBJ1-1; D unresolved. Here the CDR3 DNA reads TGCGCCAGCAGCCAACCTCAGAACCGGAACACTGAAGCTTTCTTT. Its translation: CASSQPQNRNTEAFF.